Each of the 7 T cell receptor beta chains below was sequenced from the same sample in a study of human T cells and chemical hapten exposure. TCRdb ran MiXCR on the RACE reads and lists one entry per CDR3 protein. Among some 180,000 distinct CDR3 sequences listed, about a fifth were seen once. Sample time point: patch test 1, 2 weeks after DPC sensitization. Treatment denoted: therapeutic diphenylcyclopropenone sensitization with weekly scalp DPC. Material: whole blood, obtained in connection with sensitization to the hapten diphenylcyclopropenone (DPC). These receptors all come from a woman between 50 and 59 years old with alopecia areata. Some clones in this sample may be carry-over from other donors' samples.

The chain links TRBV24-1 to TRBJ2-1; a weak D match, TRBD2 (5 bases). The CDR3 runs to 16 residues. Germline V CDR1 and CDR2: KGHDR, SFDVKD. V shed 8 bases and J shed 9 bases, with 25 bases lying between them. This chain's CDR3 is CATIVPKEAGSCEQFF. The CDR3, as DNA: TGTGCCACCATCGTACCCAAGGAGGCAGGAAGCTGTGAGCAGTTCTTC.

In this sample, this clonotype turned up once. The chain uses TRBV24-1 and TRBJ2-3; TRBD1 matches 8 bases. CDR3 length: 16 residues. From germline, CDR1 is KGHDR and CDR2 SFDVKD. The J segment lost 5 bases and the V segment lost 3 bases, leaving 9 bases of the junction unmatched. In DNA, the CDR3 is TGTGCCACCAGTGATCATGGACAGGGTGTTAGAGATACGCAGTATTTT. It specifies CATSDHGQGVRDTQYF.

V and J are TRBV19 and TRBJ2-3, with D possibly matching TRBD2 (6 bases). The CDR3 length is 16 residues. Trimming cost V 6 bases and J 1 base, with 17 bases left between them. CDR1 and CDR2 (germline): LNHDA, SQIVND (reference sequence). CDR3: CASRPMGLPGTDTQYF. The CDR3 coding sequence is TGTGCCAGTAGGCCTATGGGACTTCCCGGCACAGATACGCAGTATTTT. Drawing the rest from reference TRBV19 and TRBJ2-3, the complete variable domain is DGGITQSPKYLFRKEGQNVTLSCEQNLNHDAMYWYRQDPGQGLRLIYYSQIVNDFQKGDIAEGYSVSREKKESFPLTVTSAQKNPTAFYLCASRPMGLPGTDTQYFGPGTRLTVL.

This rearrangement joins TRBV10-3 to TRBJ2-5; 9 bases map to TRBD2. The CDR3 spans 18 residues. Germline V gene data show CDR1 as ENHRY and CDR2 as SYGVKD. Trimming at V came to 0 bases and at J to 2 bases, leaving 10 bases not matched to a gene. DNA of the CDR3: TGTGCCATCAGTGAGTCGATCATTAGCCTAGCGGGACAAGAGACCCAGTACTTC. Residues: CAISESIISLAGQETQYF.

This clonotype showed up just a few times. CDR3 sequence (DNA): TGTGCCAGCAGCCCCGGGACCGGTATAGGCAATCAGCCCCAGCATTTT. This gives the protein CASSPGTGIGNQPQHF. The V call is TRBV12-3 or TRBV12-4, the J call TRBJ1-5; perhaps TRBD1 as D (5 bases). V was pared by 6 bases and J by 2 bases, with 17 bases between. This CDR3 has 16 residues.

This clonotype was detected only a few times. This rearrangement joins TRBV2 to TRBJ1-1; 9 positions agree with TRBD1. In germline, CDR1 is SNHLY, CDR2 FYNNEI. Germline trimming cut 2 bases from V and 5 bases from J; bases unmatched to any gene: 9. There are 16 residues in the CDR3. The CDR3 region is CASSENLGTGSTEAFF. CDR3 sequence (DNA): TGTGCCAGCAGTGAAAACCTAGGGACAGGGTCTACTGAAGCTTTCTTT.

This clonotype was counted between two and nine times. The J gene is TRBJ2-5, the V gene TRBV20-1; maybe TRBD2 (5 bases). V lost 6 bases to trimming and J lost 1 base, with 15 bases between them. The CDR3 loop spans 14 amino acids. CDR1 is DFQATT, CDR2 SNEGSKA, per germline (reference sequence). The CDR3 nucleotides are TGCAGTGCGCCCGAGCGGAGGATCCAAGAGACCCAGTACTTC. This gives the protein CSAPERRIQETQYF.